Listed below are T cell receptor beta chains from one sample, sequenced in a study of T cells in narcolepsy. Assay: immunoSEQ multiplex PCR; the TCRdb copy retains only in-frame clones and omits some. The sample lists tens of thousands of clones, about 87% occurring once. Material for sequencing was CD45RA- memory CD4+ T cells from PBMCs. All receptors derive from a human donor with narcolepsy. Each CDR3 is given without its conserved first and last residue. Each record gives: V gene, J gene, CDR3 protein.

TRBV7-9	TRBJ1-3	ASSDGGSGNTIY
TRBV27	TRBJ2-1	ASSLPRGDRGRSEQF
TRBV5-1	-	ASSLASGSSYEQY
TRBV30	TRBJ2-7	AWSAAGVENYEQY
TRBV18	TRBJ1-2	ASSPIGTGYDYGYT
TRBV6-1	TRBJ1-2	ASSVSGVYGYT
TRBV25-1	TRBJ2-3	ASSEPASGGNTQY
TRBV19	TRBJ1-1	ASGIWENTEAF
TRBV18	TRBJ2-3	ASSPKTSSSGGTDTQY
TRBV29-1	TRBJ2-2	SVADRAAAGELF
TRBV11-1	TRBJ2-1	ASSLNPGGARVEQF
TRBV4-2	TRBJ2-5	ASSQGAYQETQY
TRBV6-5	TRBJ2-5	ASRLVAGPQETQY
TRBV7-8	TRBJ1-1	ASSLGAILNAEAF
TRBV10-3	TRBJ2-4	AISAGARAKNIQY
TRBV19	TRBJ1-6	ASTPERFGTGDSPLH
TRBV9	-	ASSVGVAEYSYEQY
TRBV7-6	TRBJ2-1	ASSSEAPTYNEQF
TRBV28	TRBJ1-6	ASSQTADRSPLH
TRBV19	TRBJ2-5	ASSATREGQETQY
TRBV19	TRBJ2-7	ASSISRGSSYEQY
TRBV5-4	TRBJ1-2	ASSLAGAVGGYT
TRBV7-8	TRBJ1-1	ASSLIMNTEAF
TRBV11-3	TRBJ1-2	ASSLAQNYGYT
TRBV18	TRBJ2-2	ASSPGGLRTGELF
TRBV19	TRBJ2-3	ATQEGLGTDTQY
TRBV21-1	TRBJ2-7	ASRKTRDASYEQY
TRBV7-8	TRBJ2-5	ASSPPGRGVETQY
TRBV15	TRBJ2-2	ATSRDRVAGELF